One sample yielded the 10 T cell receptor beta chains listed below, sequenced in a study of T cells after yellow fever vaccination. TCRdb passed the 5' RACE reads through MiXCR, listing each CDR3 protein once. This table holds fewer than 450,000 distinct CDR3 sequences, 8% to 9.5% found once. This specimen was PBMCs, taken roughly 47 days after the first yellow fever vaccination. The receptor source for this set is a man between 18 and 35 years old who received the YFV17D yellow fever vaccine.

This clonotype was detected many times. J is TRBJ2-5 and V is TRBV7-2, with TRBD2 identical over 15 bases. V gave up 5 bases and J gave up 1 base; unmatched junction bases: 2. The CDR3 covers 16 residues. The germline V gene has CDR1 SGHTA and CDR2 FQGNSA. DNA for the CDR3: TGTGCCAGCAGCCCGGGACTAGCGGGGGGCCAAGAGACCCAGTACTTC. It yields the protein CASSPGLAGGQETQYF.

A word on this clonotype: An end of the junction does not agree with germline; a read error may underlie this. The chain couples TRBV12-3 or TRBV12-4 to TRBJ2-2; 9 nucleotides match TRBD2. The CDR3 is 14 amino acids. The CDR3, as DNA: TGTGCCAGCAGTCTAGCGGGGTGGTCCGGGGAGCTGTTTTTT. It codes for CASSLAGWSGELFF.

V gene TRBV5-1 combines with J gene TRBJ2-6; tentatively, D is TRBD2 (5 bases). Germline V gene data show CDR1 as SGHRS and CDR2 as YFSETQ. This CDR3 is 16 amino acids long. Trimming left V 3 bases short and J 0 bases short, with 10 bases between. CDR3 nucleotides: TGCGCCAGCAGCTCCACGGGGTTCTCTGGGGCCAACGTCCTGACTTTC. Encoded protein: CASSSTGFSGANVLTF.

This CDR3 reads CASSLPGLAGSTGELFF. The DNA for the CDR3 is TGTGCCAGCAGTTTACCCGGACTAGCGGGGAGCACCGGGGAGCTGTTTTTT. The chain uses TRBV27 and TRBJ2-2; 12 nucleotides line up with TRBD2. CDR3 length: 17 amino acids. Germline trimming cut 2 bases from V and 4 bases from J; bases unmatched to any gene: 5. CDR1 and CDR2 from the germline V gene are MNHEY and SMNVEV (reference sequence).

In its sample, this clonotype was seen many times. V is TRBV6-5 and J is TRBJ2-5, with no clear D. The CDR3 has 15 residues. The ends were cut back, 0 bases at V and 1 base at J, with 9 bases in the middle. Germline-derived CDR1 and CDR2 are MNHEY and SVGAGI. CDR3 sequence reads: CASSYSLRIQETQYF. The CDR3 coding sequence is TGTGCCAGCAGTTACTCCCTCCGGATCCAAGAGACCCAGTACTTC.

There are many counts of this clonotype. J is TRBJ2-4 and V is TRBV7-9; perhaps TRBD1 as D (7 bases). V shed 2 bases and J shed 9 bases, with 8 bases lying between them. The CDR3 consists of 12 residues. The germline V gene encodes CDR1 SEHNR and CDR2 FQNEAQ (reference sequence). CDR3 in DNA: TGTGCCAGCAGCTTACAGGGGGGCATTCAGTACTTC. It codes for CASSLQGGIQYF. Variable domain in full (rest from reference TRBV7-9 and TRBJ2-4): DTGVSQNPRHKITKRGQNVTFRCDPISEHNRLYWYRQTLGQGPEFLTYFQNEAQLEKSRLLSDRFSAERPKGSFSTLEIQRTEQGDSAMYLCASSLQGGIQYFGAGTRLSVL.

The chain has TRBV12-5 and TRBJ2-5; TRBD2 aligns across 8 bases. J was trimmed by 5 bases and V by 1 base; bases with no gene match: 6. The germline V gene encodes CDR1 LGHNT and CDR2 FRNRAP. The length of the CDR3 is 15 residues. This chain's CDR3 is CASGLGLAGLETQYF. The CDR3 bases are TGTGCTAGTGGTTTGGGTCTAGCGGGTCTGGAGACCCAGTACTTC.

This clonotype was seen only a few times. The chain carries TRBV20-1 and TRBJ2-4, with unresolved D. CDR3 size: 14 residues. Germline V gene data show CDR1 as DFQATT and CDR2 as SNEGSKA (reference sequence). The ends were cut back, 6 bases at V and 3 bases at J, with 15 bases in the middle. The CDR3 spells CSAPPVLDKNIQYF. CDR3 nucleotide sequence: TGCAGTGCCCCACCCGTCCTTGACAAAAACATTCAGTACTTC.

This sequence joins TRBV4-1 and TRBJ2-7, with D hard to call. This CDR3 spans 16 amino acids. CDR1 is MGHRA, CDR2 YSYEKL, per germline. Trimming pared 1 base from V and 0 bases from J, leaving 13 bases between. The CDR3 DNA reads TGCGCCAGCAGCCAAGTAGGAAGGCCGAGCTCCTACGAGCAGTACTTC. It codes for CASSQVGRPSSYEQYF.

This clonotype was seen more than once but under ten times. The V call is TRBV12-3 or TRBV12-4, the J call TRBJ2-3; D might be TRBD1 or TRBD2, each matching 6 bases. The CDR3 totals 12 residues. Trimming removed 3 bases at V and 11 bases at J, with 12 bases between. The CDR3 nucleotides are TGTGCCAGCAGTTTCCGGGGGCTCAAGCAGTATTTT. It is translated as CASSFRGLKQYF.